Following are 21 T cell receptor beta chains from one sample sequenced in a study of CD8 T cells in ankylosing spondylitis (TCRdb year 2017). Library creation used 5' RACE. TCRdb shows the sequencer as Illumina HiSeq 2500. TCRdb applied fastp at Q25 and MiXCR to the public reads, then kept only in-frame beta chains. Under each unique CDR3 protein, matching rows form one entry showing the most common genes and DNA. The sample table holds some 270,000 distinct CDR3 sequences, of which over 30% were seen once. The ten largest account for 4% to 5.5% of the sample. Sequencing was performed on blood, either unsorted or a sorted T cell fraction (not recorded which). The receptors originated from a male donor with ankylosing spondylitis or in good health (not recorded which).

This chain joins TRBV5-1 and TRBJ1-4; D remains ambiguous. V lost 1 base, J lost 10 bases, and 8 bases lay in between. Germline V lookup: CDR1 SGHRS, CDR2 YFSETQ. The CDR3 length is 12 residues. The CDR3 DNA follows: TGCGCCAGCAGCTTGAATTTGGGAAAACTGTTTTTT. This gives the protein CASSLNLGKLFF.

The V call is TRBV15, the J call TRBJ1-5; D gene uncertain. Trimming stripped 0 bases from V and 6 bases from J, with 15 bases between. Germline values: CDR1 LNHNV, CDR2 YYDKDF (reference sequence). This CDR3 is built from 16 residues. This chain's CDR3 is CATSRDIRGSGQPQHF. CDR3 nucleotides: TGTGCCACCAGCAGAGATATTCGGGGTTCGGGTCAGCCCCAGCATTTT.

This clonotype came up once. The chain carries TRBV20-1 and TRBJ1-1, with no clear D. Germline CDR1 and CDR2: DFQATT and SNEGSKA (reference sequence). The CDR3 is made up of 16 amino acids. Trimming pared 0 bases from V and 3 bases from J, leaving 17 bases between. The CDR3 region is CSARDLFKGWDTEAFF. The CDR3 region has the DNA TGCAGTGCTAGAGATCTTTTTAAAGGTTGGGACACTGAAGCTTTCTTT.

This clonotype turned up a few times. The J gene is TRBJ2-3, the V gene TRBV20-1; possibly TRBD2 for D (6 bases). The CDR3 is 13 residues long. In germline, CDR1 is DFQATT, CDR2 SNEGSKA (reference sequence). V was cut by 7 bases and J by 2 bases, with 13 bases left in between. CDR3 in DNA: TGCAGTGTCAGACTAGTCCCCACAGATACGCAGTATTTT. Protein: CSVRLVPTDTQYF.

This clonotype was found many times. This chain uses TRBV29-1 with TRBJ2-1; D is possibly TRBD2 (6 bases). The CDR3 runs 11 residues. V lost 6 bases, J lost 7 bases, and 10 bases lay in between. CDR1 and CDR2 from the germline V gene are SQVTM and ANQGSEA. CDR3: CSVSRGNEQFF. The CDR3 coding sequence is TGCAGCGTAAGCCGGGGGAATGAGCAGTTCTTC.

The V call is TRBV5-5, the J call TRBJ1-1, with D perhaps matching TRBD1 (5 bases). Trimming removed 0 bases at V and 0 bases at J, with 9 bases between. Looked up from germline, CDR1 is SGHKS and CDR2 is YYEKEE (reference sequence). This CDR3 has 15 residues. The CDR3 region is CASSLVWGMNTEAFF. The CDR3 coding sequence is TGTGCCAGCAGCTTGGTCTGGGGGATGAACACTGAAGCTTTCTTT.

The gene calls are TRBV11-2 and TRBJ2-5; D may be TRBD2 (6 bases). The CDR3 totals 15 residues. The V and J ends lost 1 base and 4 bases respectively, with 13 bases between them. Per germline, CDR1 SGHAT and CDR2 FQNNGV. CDR3 nucleotides: TGTGCCAGCAGCTTAGGCGGGGCGAAAGGAGAGACCCAGTACTTC. It yields the protein CASSLGGAKGETQYF. The full variable domain, in which reference TRBV11-2 and TRBJ2-5 provide the parts outside the CDR3, is EAGVAQSPRYKIIEKRQSVAFWCNPISGHATLYWYQQILGQGPKLLIQFQNNGVVDDSQLPKDRFSAERLKGVDSTLKIQPAKLEDSAVYLCASSLGGAKGETQYFGPGTRLLVL.

This clonotype was counted a few times. The genes are TRBV6-1 and TRBJ2-7, with D tentatively TRBD1 (6 bases). The V gene's germline CDR1 is MNHNS and CDR2 SASEGT. The CDR3 is made up of 14 amino acids. V shed 10 bases and J shed 3 bases, with 19 bases lying between them. CDR3 sequence reads: CAIWGQGADYEQYF. In nucleotides, the CDR3 is TGTGCCATCTGGGGGCAGGGAGCAGACTACGAGCAGTACTTC.

The V and J genes are TRBV7-9 and TRBJ2-3; 7 bases align to TRBD1. The CDR3 contains 14 residues. J was trimmed by 5 bases and V by 5 bases; bases with no gene match: 7. From germline, CDR1 is SEHNR and CDR2 FQNEAQ (reference sequence). This chain's CDR3 is CASSPDRVQDTQYF. CDR3 sequence (DNA): TGTGCCAGCAGCCCCGACAGGGTTCAAGATACGCAGTATTTT.

This chain links TRBV20-1 with TRBJ2-7; TRBD2 matches 9 bases. Germline values: CDR1 DFQATT, CDR2 SNEGSKA (reference sequence). J lost 3 bases, V lost 3 bases, and 3 bases had no gene match. This CDR3 region has 13 residues. The CDR3 region is CSARETSGYEQYF. The CDR3 region has the DNA TGCAGTGCTAGGGAGACTAGCGGCTACGAGCAGTACTTC.

In nucleotides, the CDR3 is TGCAGTGCTGCTCCGGGACACCGGAACACTGAAGCTTTCTTT. The encoded protein is CSAAPGHRNTEAFF. The V call is TRBV20-1, the J call TRBJ1-1; possible D gene TRBD1, 6 bases. V dropped 5 bases and J dropped 1 base, with 14 bases sitting between them. The CDR3 contains 14 residues. Per the germline V gene, CDR1 is DFQATT and CDR2 is SNEGSKA (reference sequence).

This clonotype has more than one count but fewer than ten. The chain recombines TRBV29-1 with TRBJ1-1; D call uncertain. Trimming took 2 bases from V and 6 from J, leaving 13 bases between them. Germline loops: CDR1 SQVTM, CDR2 ANQGSEA. The CDR3 length is 13 residues. DNA for the CDR3: TGCAGCGTTGAACATGACCTTTTCCCTGAAGCTTTCTTT. This encodes CSVEHDLFPEAFF.

This chain uses TRBV12-3 or TRBV12-4 with TRBJ2-7, with D perhaps given as TRBD1 or TRBD2 (7 bases each). The CDR3 sequence is 13 residues long. Between the trimmed V and J ends, which lost 7 bases and 5 bases, there was a span of 15 bases. The CDR3: CASTTPGGDEQYF. The CDR3 bases are TGTGCCAGCACTACGCCAGGGGGGGACGAGCAGTACTTC.

A few counts support this clonotype. The chain joins TRBV5-1 to TRBJ1-1, with D perhaps matching TRBD1 (5 bases). The CDR3 runs 17 residues. Trimming cost V 1 base and J 5 bases, with 21 bases left between them. Germline loops: CDR1 SGHRS, CDR2 YFSETQ. This CDR3 is CASSLQQVLFGGTEAFF. In DNA form, the CDR3 reads TGCGCCAGCAGCTTGCAACAGGTTCTTTTTGGGGGGACTGAAGCTTTCTTT.

V usage is TRBV6-1 and J usage is TRBJ1-1, with 8 bases fitting TRBD1. Germline V lookup: CDR1 MNHNS, CDR2 SASEGT. V trimming: 5 bases; J trimming: 4 bases; junction bases outside the gene matches: 12. The CDR3 has 16 amino acids. The CDR3 region is CASSRKQGVGATEAFF. In DNA form, the CDR3 reads TGTGCCAGCAGTCGGAAACAGGGGGTGGGGGCCACTGAAGCTTTCTTT.

The chain employs TRBV12-3 or TRBV12-4 and TRBJ2-2; 9 nucleotides match TRBD2. There are 16 residues in the CDR3. Trimming took 2 bases from V and 4 from J; bases not matched to a gene: 5. In nucleotides, the CDR3 is TGTGCCAGCAGTTTAAGCGGGGGGCAGAGCACCGGGGAGCTGTTTTTT. Its protein product is CASSLSGGQSTGELFF.

The gene calls are TRBV2 and TRBJ2-5, with D perhaps matching TRBD2 (6 bases). The germline V and J ends were trimmed by 4 bases and 5 bases, with 11 bases remaining between them. Germline V gene sequence: CDR1 SNHLY, CDR2 FYNNEI. The CDR3 runs 13 residues. This CDR3 is CASSGTSRETQYF. CDR3 bases: TGTGCCAGCAGTGGAACTAGCAGGGAGACCCAGTACTTC.

In its sample, this clonotype was seen many times. The chain recombines TRBV20-1 with TRBJ2-7, with a possible D match to TRBD1 (5 bases). V was clipped by 2 bases and J by 3 bases, with 11 bases between them. This CDR3 has 13 amino acids. CDR1 is DFQATT and CDR2 is SNEGSKA in the germline V gene (reference sequence). CDR3 in amino acids: CSARRGEGYEQYF. In DNA form, the CDR3 reads TGCAGTGCTAGAAGGGGTGAAGGCTACGAGCAGTACTTC.

The chain employs TRBV20-1 and TRBJ2-7, with no clear D. Germline lookup yields CDR1 DFQATT and CDR2 SNEGSKA (reference sequence). The CDR3 totals 12 residues. The V gene lost 0 bases and the J gene lost 4 bases, with 7 bases spanning the gap. CDR3 nucleotides: TGCAGTGCTAGAGATCATCGGTACGAGCAGTACTTC. It specifies CSARDHRYEQYF.

The rearrangement joins TRBV6-5 to TRBJ2-7, with D perhaps matching TRBD2 (6 bases). Germline loops: CDR1 MNHEY, CDR2 SVGAGI. Trimming left V 2 bases short and J 0 bases short, with 17 bases between. This CDR3 has 17 amino acids. As DNA, the CDR3 is TGTGCCAGCAGTTACACCAGGGACTCTCTGAGCTCCTACGAGCAGTACTTC. This codes for CASSYTRDSLSSYEQYF.

The DNA of the CDR3 is TGCAGTGCTAGGGCCGAGACAGGTGGAGCTTTCTTT. Translated: CSARAETGGAFF. This sequence joins TRBV20-1 and TRBJ1-1; the D gene is possibly TRBD1 (6 bases). Per germline, CDR1 DFQATT and CDR2 SNEGSKA (reference sequence). The CDR3 is 12 residues long. Trimming left V 3 bases short and J 10 bases short, with 15 bases between.